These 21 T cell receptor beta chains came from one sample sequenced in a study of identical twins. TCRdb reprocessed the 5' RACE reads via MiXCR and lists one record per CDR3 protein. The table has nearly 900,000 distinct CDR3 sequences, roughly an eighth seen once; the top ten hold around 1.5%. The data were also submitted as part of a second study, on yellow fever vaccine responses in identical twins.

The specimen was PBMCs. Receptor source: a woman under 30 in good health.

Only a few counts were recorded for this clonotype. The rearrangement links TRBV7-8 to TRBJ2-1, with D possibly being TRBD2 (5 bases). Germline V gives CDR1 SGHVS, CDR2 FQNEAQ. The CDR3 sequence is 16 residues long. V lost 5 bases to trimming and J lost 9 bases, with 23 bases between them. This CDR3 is CASSPLDSVPMGEQFF. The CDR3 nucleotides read TGTGCCAGCAGCCCCCTGGATAGCGTCCCTATGGGTGAGCAGTTCTTC. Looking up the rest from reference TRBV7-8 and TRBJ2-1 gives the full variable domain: GAGVSQSPRYKVAKRGQDVALRCDPISGHVSLFWYQQALGQGPEFLTYFQNEAQLDKSGLPSDRFFAERPEGSVSTLKIQRTQQEDSAVYLCASSPLDSVPMGEQFFGPGTRLTVL.

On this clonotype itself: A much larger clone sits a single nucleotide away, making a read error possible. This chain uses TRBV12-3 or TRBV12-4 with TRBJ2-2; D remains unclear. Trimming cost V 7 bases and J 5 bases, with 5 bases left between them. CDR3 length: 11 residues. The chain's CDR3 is CASTPTGELFF. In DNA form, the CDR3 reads TGTGCCAGCACCCCGACCGGGGAGCTGTTTTTT.

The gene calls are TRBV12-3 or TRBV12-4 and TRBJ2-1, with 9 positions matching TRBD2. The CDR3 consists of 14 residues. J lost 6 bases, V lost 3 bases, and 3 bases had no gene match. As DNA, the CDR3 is TGTGCCAGCAGTTTCTCGACTAGCGGCAATGAGCAGTTCTTC. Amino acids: CASSFSTSGNEQFF.

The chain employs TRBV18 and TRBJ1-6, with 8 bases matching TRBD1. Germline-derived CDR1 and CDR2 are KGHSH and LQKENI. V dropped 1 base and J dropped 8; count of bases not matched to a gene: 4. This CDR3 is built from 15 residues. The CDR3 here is CASSPQGQDHSPLHF. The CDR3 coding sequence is TGTGCCAGCTCACCACAGGGACAGGACCATTCACCCCTCCACTTT.

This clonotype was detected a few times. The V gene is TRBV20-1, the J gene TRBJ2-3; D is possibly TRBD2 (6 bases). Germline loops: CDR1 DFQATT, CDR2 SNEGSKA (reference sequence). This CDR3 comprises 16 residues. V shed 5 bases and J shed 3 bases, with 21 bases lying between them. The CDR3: CSAGRVAGRGTDTQYF. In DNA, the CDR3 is TGCAGTGCTGGACGGGTCGCGGGCCGGGGGACAGATACGCAGTATTTT.

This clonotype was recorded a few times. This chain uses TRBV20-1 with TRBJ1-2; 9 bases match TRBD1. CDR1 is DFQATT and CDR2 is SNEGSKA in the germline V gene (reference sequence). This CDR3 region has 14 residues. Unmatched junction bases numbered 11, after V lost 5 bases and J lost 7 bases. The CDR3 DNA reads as TGCAGTGCTGAGTTTCCGGGACAGGGTTTTGGCTACACCTTC. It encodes CSAEFPGQGFGYTF.

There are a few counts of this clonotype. CDR3 sequence reads: CASSFWGGGTEAFF. The CDR3 coding sequence is TGTGCCAGCAGCTTCTGGGGCGGCGGCACTGAAGCTTTCTTT. The chain is built from TRBV7-8 and TRBJ1-1; maybe TRBD1 (5 bases). In germline, CDR1 is SGHVS, CDR2 FQNEAQ. This CDR3 region has 14 residues. V lost 3 bases and J 4 bases, leaving 12 bases between the germline ends.

CDR3 region: CASQQGFEQFF. CDR3 nucleotides: TGTGCCAGCCAGCAGGGTTTTGAGCAGTTCTTC. This chain links TRBV6-6 with TRBJ2-1; weak D call: TRBD1 (5 bases). The germline V and J ends were trimmed by 8 bases and 9 bases, with 11 bases remaining between them. Per germline, CDR1 MNHNY and CDR2 SVGAGI (reference sequence). This CDR3 has 11 amino acids.

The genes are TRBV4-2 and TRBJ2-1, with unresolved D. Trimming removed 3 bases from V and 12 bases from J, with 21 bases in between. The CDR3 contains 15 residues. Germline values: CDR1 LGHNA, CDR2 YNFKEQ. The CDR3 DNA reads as TGTGCCAGCAGCCAGGGCCTCGACCTGGCAATGCTGCAGTTCTTC. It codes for CASSQGLDLAMLQFF.

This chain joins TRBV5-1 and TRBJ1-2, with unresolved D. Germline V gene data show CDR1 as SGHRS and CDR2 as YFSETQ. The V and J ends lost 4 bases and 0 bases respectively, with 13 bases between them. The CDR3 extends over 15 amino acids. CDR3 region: CASSLGQSANYGYTF. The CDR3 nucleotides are TGCGCCAGCAGCCTCGGCCAGTCCGCTAACTATGGCTACACCTTC.

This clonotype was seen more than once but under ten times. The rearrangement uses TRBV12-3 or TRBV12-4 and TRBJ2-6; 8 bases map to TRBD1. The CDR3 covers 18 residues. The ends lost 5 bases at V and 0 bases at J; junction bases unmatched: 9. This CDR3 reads CASSPATGVISGANVLTF. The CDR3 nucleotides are TGTGCCAGCAGTCCGGCGACAGGGGTTATCTCTGGGGCCAACGTCCTGACTTTC.

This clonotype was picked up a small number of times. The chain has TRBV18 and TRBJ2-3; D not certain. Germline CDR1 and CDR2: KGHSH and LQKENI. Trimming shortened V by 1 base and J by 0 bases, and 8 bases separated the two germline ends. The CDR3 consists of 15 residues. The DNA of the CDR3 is TGTGCCAGCTCACCACTGGATCCTAGCACAGATACGCAGTATTTT. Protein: CASSPLDPSTDTQYF.

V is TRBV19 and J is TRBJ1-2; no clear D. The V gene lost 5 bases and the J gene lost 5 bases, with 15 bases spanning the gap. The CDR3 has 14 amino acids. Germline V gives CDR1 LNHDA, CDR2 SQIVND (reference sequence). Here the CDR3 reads CASSPTDLRYGYTF. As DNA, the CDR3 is TGTGCCAGTAGTCCCACCGACTTGCGGTATGGCTACACCTTC.

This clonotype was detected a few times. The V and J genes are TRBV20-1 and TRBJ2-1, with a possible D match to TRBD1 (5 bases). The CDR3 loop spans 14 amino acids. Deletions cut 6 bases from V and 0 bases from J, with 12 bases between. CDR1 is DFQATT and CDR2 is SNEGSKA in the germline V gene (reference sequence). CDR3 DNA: TGCAGTGCCCCAGACAGTGCCTCCTACAATGAGCAGTTCTTC. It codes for CSAPDSASYNEQFF.

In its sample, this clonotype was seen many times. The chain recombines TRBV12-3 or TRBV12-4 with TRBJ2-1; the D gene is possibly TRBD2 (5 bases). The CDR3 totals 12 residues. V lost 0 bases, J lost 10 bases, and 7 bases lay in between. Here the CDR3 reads CASSLALGEQFF. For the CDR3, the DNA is TGTGCCAGCAGTTTAGCACTAGGAGAGCAGTTCTTC.

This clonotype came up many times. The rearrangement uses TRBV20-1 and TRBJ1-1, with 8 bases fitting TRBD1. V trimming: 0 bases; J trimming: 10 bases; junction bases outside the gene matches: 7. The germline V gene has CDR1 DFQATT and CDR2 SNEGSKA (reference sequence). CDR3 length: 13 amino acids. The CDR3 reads CSARDTGQALAFF. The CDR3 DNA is TGCAGTGCTAGAGATACGGGACAGGCCTTAGCTTTCTTT.

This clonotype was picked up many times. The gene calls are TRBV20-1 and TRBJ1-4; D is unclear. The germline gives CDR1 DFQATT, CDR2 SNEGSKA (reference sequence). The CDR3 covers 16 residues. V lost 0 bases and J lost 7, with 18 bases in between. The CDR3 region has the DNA TGCAGTGCTAGAGATTCGTCCGCAACTTGGGGTGAAAAACTGTTTTTT. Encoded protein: CSARDSSATWGEKLFF.

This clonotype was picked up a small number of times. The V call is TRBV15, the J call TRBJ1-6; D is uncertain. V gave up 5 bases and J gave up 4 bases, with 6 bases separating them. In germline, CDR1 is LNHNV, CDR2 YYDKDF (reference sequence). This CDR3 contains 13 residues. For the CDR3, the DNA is TGTGCCACCAGCTCATCTTATAATTCACCCCTCCACTTT. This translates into CATSSSYNSPLHF.

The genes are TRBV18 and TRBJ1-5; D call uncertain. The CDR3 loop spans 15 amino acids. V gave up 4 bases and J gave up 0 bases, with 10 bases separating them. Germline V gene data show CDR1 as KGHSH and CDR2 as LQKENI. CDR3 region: CASSLQPLSNQPQHF. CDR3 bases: TGTGCCAGCTCACTGCAGCCACTTAGCAATCAGCCCCAGCATTTT.

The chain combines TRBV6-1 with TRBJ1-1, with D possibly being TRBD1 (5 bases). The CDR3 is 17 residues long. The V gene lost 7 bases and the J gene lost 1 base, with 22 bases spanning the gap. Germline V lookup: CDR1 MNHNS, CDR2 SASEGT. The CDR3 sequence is CASTQSSGGPSNTEAFF. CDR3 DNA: TGTGCCAGCACCCAATCTAGCGGGGGACCTTCGAACACTGAAGCTTTCTTT.

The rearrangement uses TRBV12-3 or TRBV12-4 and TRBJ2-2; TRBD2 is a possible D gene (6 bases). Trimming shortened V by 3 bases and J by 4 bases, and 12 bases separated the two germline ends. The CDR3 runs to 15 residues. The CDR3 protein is CASSFYLGGTGELFF. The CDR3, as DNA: TGTGCCAGCAGTTTTTATCTGGGAGGCACCGGGGAGCTGTTTTTT.